The 25 T cell receptor beta chains presented below share a single source sample, sequenced in a study of spatial heterogeneity in lung cancer. Using its own MiXCR run on the 5' RACE reads, TCRdb lists one record per CDR3 protein. The repertoire includes about 94,000 distinct CDR3 sequences, approximately 19% of them detected once, and around a fifth sits in the top ten. The time point: blood at routine non-recurrence follow-up after resection. This specimen was PBMCs, taken at follow-up. The receptors shown here come from a male donor with early-stage non-small cell lung cancer.

This chain joins TRBV20-1 and TRBJ2-3, with 8 bases fitting TRBD1. The J segment lost 9 bases and the V segment lost 6 bases, leaving 5 bases of the junction unmatched. The CDR3 is 11 amino acids. Germline loops: CDR1 DFQATT, CDR2 SNEGSKA (reference sequence). CDR3 DNA: TGCAGTGCAATACAGGGGGGCACGCAGTATTTT. Translating gives CSAIQGGTQYF.

This clonotype has just a few counts. The rearrangement joins TRBV5-1 to TRBJ2-1, with a possible D match to TRBD2 (5 bases). Trimming cost V 6 bases and J 3 bases, with 13 bases left between them. Germline values: CDR1 SGHRS, CDR2 YFSETQ. The CDR3 consists of 14 residues. The CDR3 region is CASNPGSNYNEQFF. CDR3 coding DNA: TGCGCCAGCAACCCGGGGAGTAACTACAATGAGCAGTTCTTC.

This clonotype was observed many times. This chain connects TRBV30 to TRBJ2-1, with 7 bases that match TRBD2. The CDR3 has 16 amino acids. Trimming took 0 bases from V and 1 from J; bases not matched to a gene: 6. Germline-derived CDR1 and CDR2 are GTSNPN and SVGIG (reference sequence). The CDR3 is CAWSVGTITSYNEQFF. Here the CDR3 DNA reads TGTGCCTGGAGTGTGGGGACTATTACATCCTACAATGAGCAGTTCTTC.

The sample holds a few counts of this clonotype. The CDR3 sequence: CASSLEGGLYTDTQYF. As DNA, the CDR3 is TGCGCCAGCAGCTTGGAGGGGGGACTATACACAGATACGCAGTATTTT. The chain carries TRBV5-1 and TRBJ2-3, with a weak D call TRBD2 (7 bases). V was pared by 0 bases and J by 2 bases, with 13 bases between. In germline, CDR1 is SGHRS, CDR2 YFSETQ. This CDR3 has 16 amino acids.

This clonotype has only a few counts. The chain combines TRBV20-1 with TRBJ2-3; D uncertain. Trimming took 1 base from V and 4 from J, leaving 9 bases between them. CDR3 length: 13 residues. Per the germline V gene, CDR1 is DFQATT and CDR2 is SNEGSKA (reference sequence). CDR3 sequence reads: CSARAGAPDTQYF. In DNA form, the CDR3 reads TGCAGTGCTAGAGCGGGTGCCCCAGATACGCAGTATTTT.

The sample holds many counts of this clonotype. The chain joins TRBV12-3 or TRBV12-4 to TRBJ1-5; D is uncertain. The length of the CDR3 is 13 residues. The V and J ends lost 2 bases and 7 bases respectively, with 9 bases between them. The CDR3 sequence: CASSLNSYQPQHF. The CDR3 coding sequence is TGTGCCAGCAGTTTAAATAGCTACCAGCCCCAGCATTTT.

This chain uses TRBV19 with TRBJ1-4, with D uncertain. CDR3 length: 14 amino acids. The ends were cut back, 6 bases at V and 8 bases at J, with 16 bases in the middle. Germline V gene sequence: CDR1 LNHDA, CDR2 SQIVND (reference sequence). The CDR3 sequence: CASSPLTLYEKLFF. CDR3 sequence (DNA): TGTGCCAGTAGCCCTCTGACCCTGTACGAAAAACTGTTTTTT.

CDR3 loop: CASNLGLAGVTDTQYF. Written as DNA, the CDR3 is TGTGCCAGCAATCTAGGGCTAGCGGGAGTCACAGATACGCAGTATTTT. The chain joins TRBV28 to TRBJ2-3; 10 nucleotides line up with TRBD2. Germline V gene lookup returns CDR1 MDHEN and CDR2 SYDVKM. The CDR3 is made up of 16 amino acids. After removal of 7 bases from V and 2 bases from J, the junction contained 9 bases not matched to a gene.

The sample holds a few counts of this clonotype. V usage is TRBV10-3 and J usage is TRBJ1-5; D ambiguous. The CDR3 spans 13 residues. V lost 4 bases and J lost 0, with 4 bases in between. The germline V gene has CDR1 ENHRY and CDR2 SYGVKD. The CDR3, as DNA: TGTGCCATCAGTGGGCATAGCAATCAGCCCCAGCATTTT. This encodes CAISGHSNQPQHF.

This clonotype was seen more than once but under ten times. The chain couples TRBV3-1 to TRBJ2-3; TRBD1 agrees at 12 bases. The germline gives CDR1 LGHDT, CDR2 YNNKEL (reference sequence). The V gene end was trimmed by 5 bases and the J gene end by 3 bases; junction bases not matched to a gene: 21. The CDR3 is made up of 21 amino acids. The CDR3 nucleotides read TGTGCCAGCAGCTCCTGGGCCCGACGAGGGACAGGGGGCGAGAAGACAGATACGCAGTATTTT. Amino acids: CASSSWARRGTGGEKTDTQYF.

This clonotype appeared a single time. A read error may be the cause here, since a much bigger clone is one base away. This chain links TRBV11-2 with TRBJ1-6, with D tentatively TRBD1 (5 bases). The CDR3 contains 14 residues. Germline values: CDR1 SGHAT, CDR2 FQNNGV. V lost 0 bases, J lost 12 bases, and 12 bases lay in between. The CDR3 region is CASSLEGVIGPLHF. CDR3 nucleotides: TGTGCCAGCAGCTTAGAAGGGGTCATAGGACCCCTCCACTTT.

The rearrangement joins TRBV20-1 to TRBJ2-1, with TRBD1 identical over 9 bases. V lost 1 base to trimming and J lost 9 bases; unmatched junction nucleotides: 10. Per germline, CDR1 DFQATT and CDR2 SNEGSKA (reference sequence). This CDR3 contains 15 residues. The CDR3 here is CSARATGGGRGEQFF. In DNA form, the CDR3 reads TGCAGTGCTAGAGCCACAGGGGGCGGGCGTGGTGAGCAGTTCTTC.

The chain has TRBV19 and TRBJ2-3; unclear D gene. CDR3 length equals 13 residues. The V end lost 4 bases, the J end lost 3 bases, and 8 bases lay between the germline ends. Germline V gives CDR1 LNHDA, CDR2 SQIVND (reference sequence). The CDR3 DNA reads as TGTGCCAGTAGTAAGGTCCGGACAGATACGCAGTATTTT. Protein product: CASSKVRTDTQYF.

V usage is TRBV4-1 and J usage is TRBJ2-1; D unclear. The CDR3 covers 14 residues. Germline lookup yields CDR1 MGHRA and CDR2 YSYEKL. Trimming pared 2 bases from V and 7 bases from J, leaving 12 bases between. The CDR3 reads CASSQLRLGNEQFF. The CDR3 coding sequence is TGCGCCAGCAGCCAACTCCGGTTGGGAAATGAGCAGTTCTTC.

A remark on this clonotype: One end of the junction varies from germline; a read error may be responsible. The chain couples TRBV19 to TRBJ2-1; D may be TRBD2 (6 bases). CDR3 length: 14 amino acids. Germline CDR1 and CDR2: LNHDA and SQIVND (reference sequence). This CDR3 reads CASRASASYDEQFF. The DNA for the CDR3 is TGTGCCAGTAGGGCTAGCGCCTCCTACGATGAGCAGTTCTTC. Full variable domain (outside the CDR3, taken from reference TRBV19 and TRBJ2-1): DGGITQSPKYLFRKEGQNVTLSCEQNLNHDAMYWYRQDPGQGLRLIYYSQIVNDFQKGDIAEGYSVSREKKESFPLTVTSAQKNPTAFYLCASRASASYDEQFFGPGTRLTVL.

This clonotype has a count of ten or more. V gene TRBV7-6 combines with J gene TRBJ2-2; possibly TRBD1 or TRBD2 for D (6 bases each). V was shortened by 2 bases and J by 7 bases, with 11 bases between the two germline ends. From germline, CDR1 is SGHVS and CDR2 FNYEAQ. The CDR3 length is 14 residues. CDR3 residues: CASSLSRGDGELFF. CDR3 bases: TGTGCCAGCAGCTTATCGAGGGGGGACGGGGAGCTGTTTTTT.

This clonotype was detected only a few times. This sequence joins TRBV6-5 and TRBJ1-1; a possible D gene is TRBD1 (5 bases). CDR3 length: 14 amino acids. Trimming removed 7 bases from V and 3 bases from J, with 15 bases in between. Germline V gene lookup returns CDR1 MNHEY and CDR2 SVGAGI. CDR3 nucleotides: TGTGCCAGCATCCGACAGAGCGGGTACACTGAAGCTTTCTTT. Amino acids: CASIRQSGYTEAFF.

A remark on this clonotype: With a much larger clone just one base away, this may be a read error. This chain links TRBV14 with TRBJ1-2; no firm D call. Germline assignment: CDR1 SGHDN and CDR2 FVKESK. The CDR3 consists of 15 residues. V was trimmed by 1 base and J by 0 bases, leaving 9 bases between them. The CDR3 loop is CASSQGPDTNYGYTF. As DNA, the CDR3 is TGTGCCAGCAGCCAAGGCCCCGACACTAACTATGGCTACACCTTC.

This clonotype was seen many times. The chain is built from TRBV24-1 and TRBJ2-3, with 9 bases aligning to TRBD2. V lost 3 bases to trimming and J lost 6 bases; unmatched junction nucleotides: 9. The germline V gene encodes CDR1 KGHDR and CDR2 SFDVKD. The CDR3 consists of 16 residues. DNA for the CDR3: TGTGCCACCAGTGATCGGACTAGCGCCTCAACTGATACGCAGTATTTT. Protein sequence: CATSDRTSASTDTQYF.

The V and J genes are TRBV20-1 and TRBJ1-5; D is uncertain. The V gene lost 3 bases and the J gene lost 1 base, with 7 bases spanning the gap. Germline V gene data show CDR1 as DFQATT and CDR2 as SNEGSKA (reference sequence). CDR3 length: 13 residues. As DNA, the CDR3 is TGCAGTGCTAGGGGGTCGAGCAATCAGCCCCAGCATTTT. Its translation: CSARGSSNQPQHF.

This clonotype was observed at least ten times. V is TRBV7-2 and J is TRBJ2-3; 11 bases fit TRBD2. The junction had 2 bases not matched to a gene; V was cut back by 2 bases and J by 4 bases. Germline V gene sequence: CDR1 SGHTA, CDR2 FQGNSA. The CDR3 spans 15 residues. For the CDR3, the DNA is TGTGCCAGCAGCTTATTAGCGGGAGGGCCAGATACGCAGTATTTT. Translating it yields CASSLLAGGPDTQYF.

This clonotype was seen ten or more times. The chain joins TRBV20-1 to TRBJ2-5, with TRBD2 matching over 11 bases. The CDR3 runs to 16 residues. CDR1 is DFQATT and CDR2 is SNEGSKA in the germline V gene (reference sequence). The V gene end was trimmed by 3 bases and the J gene end by 5 bases; junction bases not matched to a gene: 11. Here the CDR3 DNA reads TGCAGTGCTAGTCTAGCGGGAGGAAGGGTCGGGGAGACCCAGTACTTC. Its translation is CSASLAGGRVGETQYF.

The chain combines TRBV7-2 with TRBJ1-1; D possibly corresponds to TRBD1 (6 bases). CDR1 SGHTA and CDR2 FQGNSA come from the germline V gene. The V and J ends lost 5 bases and 8 bases respectively, with 21 bases between them. The length of the CDR3 is 15 residues. The CDR3 DNA sequence: TGTGCCAGCAGCCCTCGAAGGGGGGGGTTCGTGGAAGCTTTCTTT. Encoded protein: CASSPRRGGFVEAFF. Complete variable domain (other parts from reference TRBV7-2 and TRBJ1-1): GAGVSQSPSNKVTEKGKDVELRCDPISGHTALYWYRQSLGQGLEFLIYFQGNSAPDKSGLPSDRFSAERTGGSVSTLTIQRTQQEDSAVYLCASSPRRGGFVEAFFGQGTRLTVV.

This clonotype was recorded at least ten times. The chain is built from TRBV18 and TRBJ2-1, with 9 bases identical to TRBD2. The V segment lost 2 bases and the J segment 6 bases; nucleotides outside the gene matches: 8. This CDR3 comprises 16 residues. Germline CDR1 is KGHSH and CDR2 is LQKENI. The CDR3 loop reads CASSPSAGGPSNEQFF. For the CDR3, the DNA is TGTGCCAGCTCACCATCCGCGGGAGGGCCGTCCAATGAGCAGTTCTTC.

The chain has TRBV6-1 and TRBJ2-3; 7 positions agree with TRBD1. V shed 3 bases and J 4 bases; nucleotides not matched to a gene: 4. Germline V gene data show CDR1 as MNHNS and CDR2 as SASEGT. The CDR3 extends over 14 amino acids. CDR3: CASSDFQGADTQYF. The DNA for the CDR3 is TGTGCCAGCAGTGACTTCCAGGGGGCAGATACGCAGTATTTT.